These 18 T cell receptor beta chains were all obtained from the same sample, sequenced in a study of early T cells in non-severe SARS-CoV-2 infection. TCRdb redid the calling of the 5' RACE reads with MiXCR, one entry per CDR3 protein. This sample has 85,000 to 90,000 distinct CDR3 sequences, with under 15% found just once. The sequenced material came from whole blood. The receptors shown here come from an adult who was a healthcare worker with PCR-confirmed SARS-CoV-2 infection or an uninfected control (not recorded which).

This clonotype was seen only a few times. This chain connects TRBV7-6 to TRBJ1-1; 8 bases are a match to TRBD1. V trimming: 5 bases; J trimming: 6 bases; junction bases outside the gene matches: 8. There are 14 residues in the CDR3. The V gene's germline CDR1 is SGHVS and CDR2 FNYEAQ. The CDR3 DNA follows: TGTGCCAGCAGCCGTTACCCAGGGGGCTCTGAAGCTTTCTTT. As protein: CASSRYPGGSEAFF.

This clonotype was counted many times. The chain combines TRBV20-1 with TRBJ2-2; D possibly corresponds to TRBD2 (6 bases). V was clipped by 3 bases and J by 2 bases, with 10 bases between them. Germline V gene sequence: CDR1 DFQATT, CDR2 SNEGSKA (reference sequence). This CDR3 is built from 14 residues. CDR3: CSASPGSNTGELFF. The CDR3 DNA follows: TGCAGTGCTAGCCCCGGGAGTAACACCGGGGAGCTGTTTTTT.

The gene calls are TRBV2 and TRBJ2-3; D call uncertain. V dropped 7 bases and J dropped 0 bases, with 11 bases sitting between them. Germline V gene sequence: CDR1 SNHLY, CDR2 FYNNEI. CDR3 length: 14 residues. The chain's CDR3 is CASKESASTDTQYF. CDR3 bases: TGTGCCAGCAAAGAAAGTGCTAGCACAGATACGCAGTATTTT.

This clonotype was observed at least ten times. The genes are TRBV3-1 and TRBJ1-1; TRBD1 is a possible D gene (6 bases). Trimming took off 5 bases at V and 3 bases at J, with 10 bases between the two ends. The CDR3 contains 13 residues. CDR1 LGHDT and CDR2 YNNKEL come from the germline V gene (reference sequence). CDR3 in DNA: TGTGCCAGCAGCGAAACAGGGTACACTGAAGCTTTCTTT. Its translation is CASSETGYTEAFF.

This sequence joins TRBV11-2 and TRBJ2-1; a weak D match, TRBD1 (6 bases). Trimming shortened V by 5 bases and J by 5 bases, and 10 bases separated the two germline ends. Germline CDR1 and CDR2: SGHAT and FQNNGV. The CDR3 runs to 13 residues. This CDR3 reads CASSLGQNNEQFF. The CDR3, as DNA: TGTGCCAGCAGCCTCGGACAGAACAATGAGCAGTTCTTC.

This clonotype was seen many times. Here the CDR3 reads CASSSRGDRANEKLFF. CDR3 sequence (DNA): TGTGCCAGCAGCTCTAGGGGCGACAGGGCTAATGAAAAACTGTTTTTT. The gene calls are TRBV11-2 and TRBJ1-4; TRBD1 matches at 7 bases. Unmatched junction bases numbered 8, after V lost 4 bases and J lost 3 bases. The CDR3 totals 16 residues. Per germline, CDR1 SGHAT and CDR2 FQNNGV.

The V gene is TRBV6-1, the J gene TRBJ2-3, with 14 nucleotides matching TRBD2. CDR1 and CDR2 (germline): MNHNS, SASEGT. J gave up 5 bases and V 5 bases, and 9 bases lay outside the gene matches. The CDR3 is 17 amino acids. This CDR3 reads CASSPRTSGGFGDTQYF. CDR3 DNA: TGTGCCAGCAGTCCCCGGACTAGCGGGGGGTTTGGAGATACGCAGTATTTT.

This clonotype was found a few times. The chain has TRBV11-2 and TRBJ2-1, with 8 nucleotides matching TRBD1. Looked up from germline, CDR1 is SGHAT and CDR2 is FQNNGV. CDR3 length: 17 amino acids. After removal of 3 bases from V and 1 base from J, the junction contained 8 bases not matched to a gene. In DNA form, the CDR3 reads TGTGCCAGCAGCTTCCCCGGGACAGGTTGGTCCTACAATGAGCAGTTCTTC. Its protein product is CASSFPGTGWSYNEQFF.

This clonotype was seen ten or more times. The chain has TRBV7-8 and TRBJ1-6; no reliable D call. The V end was cut by 5 bases, the J end by 8 bases, with 10 bases between. The germline gives CDR1 SGHVS, CDR2 FQNEAQ. The CDR3 extends over 13 amino acids. The CDR3 nucleotides are TGTGCCAGCAGCCTCTACCAATATTCACCCCTCCACTTT. The encoded protein is CASSLYQYSPLHF. Full variable domain (remainder filled in from reference TRBV7-8 and TRBJ1-6): GAGVSQSPRYKVAKRGQDVALRCDPISGHVSLFWYQQALGQGPEFLTYFQNEAQLDKSGLPSDRFFAERPEGSVSTLKIQRTQQEDSAVYLCASSLYQYSPLHFGNGTRLTVT.

In this sample, this clonotype turned up a few times. The chain combines TRBV9 with TRBJ2-1, with 8 bases aligning to TRBD2. The CDR3 covers 13 residues. The germline gives CDR1 SGDLS, CDR2 YYNGEE. The junction had 2 bases not matched to a gene; V was cut back by 3 bases and J by 6 bases. The CDR3 here is CASSAGGANEQFF. Here the CDR3 DNA reads TGTGCCAGCAGCGCCGGGGGGGCCAATGAGCAGTTCTTC.

Only a few counts were recorded for this clonotype. This chain uses TRBV6-6 with TRBJ1-3; D is ambiguous. Trimming left V 0 bases short and J 0 bases short, with 3 bases between. CDR1 is MNHNY, CDR2 SVGAGI, per germline (reference sequence). The CDR3 consists of 14 residues. Here the CDR3 DNA reads TGTGCCAGCAGTTACTCGGACTCTGGAAACACCATATATTTT. Translated: CASSYSDSGNTIYF.

V and J are TRBV18 and TRBJ2-3; 8 nucleotides agree with TRBD2. J gave up 3 bases and V 3 bases, and 5 bases lay outside the gene matches. The CDR3 sequence is 15 residues long. Germline CDR1 and CDR2: KGHSH and LQKENI. CDR3 residues: CASSPRLAMTDTQYF. The DNA for the CDR3 is TGTGCCAGCTCACCTCGACTAGCGATGACAGATACGCAGTATTTT.

This clonotype was counted ten times or more. The chain joins TRBV7-9 to TRBJ1-5; D call uncertain. Germline V lookup: CDR1 SEHNR, CDR2 FQNEAQ (reference sequence). The V end lost 3 bases, the J end lost 9 bases, and 12 bases lay between the germline ends. The CDR3 is 13 amino acids. CDR3: CASSFDGKLPQHF. The CDR3 nucleotides read TGTGCCAGCAGCTTTGACGGGAAGCTGCCCCAGCATTTT.

This chain joins TRBV4-1 and TRBJ1-6; 7 bases agree with TRBD1. The germline V gene has CDR1 MGHRA and CDR2 YSYEKL. With V trimmed by 1 base and J by 1 base, 1 base remained unmatched. This CDR3 spans 16 amino acids. The CDR3 region is CASSQARGSYNSPLHF. In DNA form, the CDR3 reads TGCGCCAGCAGCCAAGCCAGGGGGTCCTATAATTCACCCCTCCACTTT.

This clonotype was seen at least ten times. The V call is TRBV6-5, the J call TRBJ2-7; 7 bases line up with TRBD2. Germline CDR1 MNHEY, CDR2 SVGAGI. The CDR3 totals 12 residues. The V gene end was trimmed by 11 bases and the J gene end by 4 bases; junction bases not matched to a gene: 8. CDR3 nucleotide sequence: TGTGCCGCCGGGCGGGGGAGGTACGAGCAGTACGTC. As protein: CAAGRGRYEQYV.

The genes are TRBV4-1 and TRBJ1-1; a possible D gene is TRBD1 (5 bases). The CDR3 consists of 13 residues. Trimming took 4 bases from V and 10 from J, leaving 16 bases between them. Germline V gene sequence: CDR1 MGHRA, CDR2 YSYEKL. CDR3 in amino acids: CASSPIGGGAAFF. CDR3 DNA: TGCGCCAGCAGCCCCATCGGGGGGGGTGCAGCTTTCTTT.

This clonotype has only a few counts. CDR3 in DNA: TGCGCCAGCAGCCCGCAGAGACTCCTTGAGTACCAAGAGACCCAGTACTTC. This translates into CASSPQRLLEYQETQYF. This rearrangement joins TRBV4-1 to TRBJ2-5; no definite D call. CDR3 size: 17 residues. Looked up from germline, CDR1 is MGHRA and CDR2 is YSYEKL. The V end was cut by 4 bases, the J end by 0 bases, with 18 bases between.

This clonotype was observed at least ten times. DNA for the CDR3: TGTGCCAGCAGTGCCCACCACTTGAACACCGGGGAGCTGTTTTTT. This encodes CASSAHHLNTGELFF. The gene calls are TRBV2 and TRBJ2-2, with D uncertain. Germline assignment: CDR1 SNHLY and CDR2 FYNNEI. CDR3 length equals 15 residues. V was clipped by 4 bases and J by 1 base, with 10 bases between them.